The 2 T cell receptor beta chains listed next were all sequenced from one sample in a study of immune evolution from preneoplasia to lung adenocarcinoma. Assay used: immunoSEQ multiplex PCR; TCRdb lists only in-frame clones, some missing. This sample carries some 15,000 clones, approximately 78% of them seen once, and the ten largest clones take under 5%. The sequenced sample consisted of FFPE minimally invasive lung adenocarcinoma tissue. The receptors here all came from a person aged 70 to 79 with lung adenocarcinoma.

The chain links TRBV2 to TRBJ2-7; D unclear. The V end was cut by 5 bases, the J end by 6 bases, with 5 bases between. Germline loops: CDR1 SNHLY, CDR2 FYNNEI. This CDR3 has 10 residues. The CDR3 nucleotides read TGTGCCAGCAGTTGGAGCGAGCAGTACTTC. Protein product: CASSWSEQYF.

The rearrangement joins TRBV6-5 to TRBJ1-2, with 8 bases that match TRBD1. The junction had 4 bases not matched to a gene; V was cut back by 6 bases and J by 4 bases. CDR3 length: 13 residues. Per the germline V gene, CDR1 is MNHEY and CDR2 is SVGAGI. The CDR3 here is CASRTQGVYGYTF. CDR3 nucleotide sequence: TGTGCCAGCAGAACACAGGGGGTCTATGGCTACACCTTC.